The 17 T cell receptor beta chains listed next were all sequenced from one sample in a study of OX40 agonist ivuxolimab in advanced cancers. Produced via immunoSEQ multiplex PCR; TCRdb's table is partial and in-frame only. The data hold roughly 56,000 clones, with about 85% observed a single time. Sample: CD4+ or CD8+ T cells sorted from blood, taken in a trial of the OX40 agonist ivuxolimab. The receptors were sampled from an adult with an advanced solid tumor such as melanoma, head and neck, liver or kidney cancer.

V is TRBV2 and J is TRBJ1-4; D gene ambiguous. Germline-derived CDR1 and CDR2 are SNHLY and FYNNEI. Trimming pared 5 bases from V and 4 bases from J, leaving 8 bases between. CDR3 length: 13 amino acids. CDR3 in amino acids: CASSRDYNEKLFF. In DNA form, the CDR3 reads TGTGCCAGCAGTCGGGATTATAATGAAAAACTGTTTTTT.

The chain recombines TRBV5-1 with TRBJ2-2; D possibly corresponds to TRBD1 (6 bases). This CDR3 has 15 residues. CDR1 and CDR2 (germline): SGHRS, YFSETQ. V was shortened by 4 bases and J by 7 bases, with 17 bases between the two germline ends. The CDR3 DNA reads TGCGCCAGCAGCGCCGACCAGGGGTATAGCGGGGAGCTGTTTTTT. Translated, it gives CASSADQGYSGELFF.

The genes are TRBV4-2 and TRBJ2-5, with 11 nucleotides matching TRBD1. J gave up 7 bases and V 3 bases, and 7 bases lay outside the gene matches. The CDR3 is made up of 15 amino acids. Germline values: CDR1 LGHNA, CDR2 YNFKEQ. CDR3 protein: CASSQGTGGGGTQYF. The CDR3 nucleotides are TGTGCCAGCAGCCAGGGGACAGGGGGTGGGGGGACCCAGTACTTC.

In its sample, this clone was seen once. This sequence joins TRBV21-1 and TRBJ1-3; the table's D call, TRBD1, has no DNA check behind it. TRBV21-1 is noted as a pseudogene. This CDR3 comprises 15 residues. CDR3 amino acids: CASSKVGASGNTIYF. The CDR3 DNA is TGTGCCAGCAGCAAAGTGGGGGCATCGGGAAACACCATATATTTT.

The V call is TRBV13, the J call TRBJ2-5, with D tentatively TRBD2 (5 bases). The CDR3 loop spans 16 amino acids. Germline CDR1 PRHDT, CDR2 FYEKMQ (reference sequence). Trimming removed 5 bases at V and 0 bases at J, with 16 bases between. CDR3 in amino acids: CASSGAAARYQETQYF. The DNA of the CDR3 is TGTGCCAGCAGCGGCGCAGCGGCAAGGTACCAAGAGACCCAGTACTTC.

The J gene is TRBJ2-7, the V gene TRBV7-6; D gene ambiguous. V lost 4 bases to trimming and J lost 5 bases, with 6 bases between them. The CDR3 runs to 11 residues. Germline values: CDR1 SGHVS, CDR2 FNYEAQ. The CDR3 loop is CASSSGNEQYF. CDR3 in DNA: TGTGCCAGCAGCTCGGGCAACGAGCAGTACTTC.

V gene TRBV7-7 combines with J gene TRBJ1-5; D uncertain. The CDR3 is 14 amino acids. CDR1 is SSHAT and CDR2 is FNYEAQ in the germline V gene (reference sequence). The chain's CDR3 is CASPPSYSNQPQHF. CDR3 nucleotide sequence: TGTGCTAGCCCCCCGTCCTATAGCAATCAGCCCCAGCATTTT.

This CDR3 is CASTRSPVDEQYF. CDR3 in DNA: TGTGCCAGCACGCGCTCTCCGGTTGACGAGCAGTACTTC. The chain has TRBV27 and TRBJ2-7; the D is unclear. The germline V and J ends were trimmed by 7 bases and 5 bases, with 15 bases remaining between them. Germline-derived CDR1 and CDR2 are MNHEY and SMNVEV (reference sequence). The CDR3 sequence is 13 residues long.

V usage is TRBV11-3 and J usage is TRBJ1-1; the D is unclear. V was trimmed by 0 bases and J by 1 base, leaving 9 bases between them. This CDR3 spans 15 amino acids. Germline CDR1 and CDR2: SGHNT and YENEEA. The CDR3: CASSLDYRKNTEAFF. The CDR3 DNA reads TGTGCCAGCAGCTTAGATTACAGAAAGAACACTGAAGCTTTCTTT.

This clone was seen just once. The chain employs TRBV19 and TRBJ1-5; maybe TRBD1 (5 bases). The CDR3 loop spans 15 amino acids. Germline loops: CDR1 LNHDA, CDR2 SQIVND (reference sequence). With 6 bases removed from V and 5 bases from J, the gap between germline ends came to 17 bases. CDR3: CASSSADRGYQPQHF. DNA for the CDR3: TGTGCCAGTAGCTCCGCCGATCGGGGGTATCAGCCCCAGCATTTT.

The genes are TRBV19 and TRBJ2-3, with TRBD1 matching 9 bases. Germline CDR1 and CDR2: LNHDA and SQIVND (reference sequence). This CDR3 region has 15 residues. With V trimmed by 5 bases and J by 8 bases, 11 bases remained unmatched. CDR3 nucleotides: TGTGCCAGTAGTCCAGACAGGGGGGCTTTTGCTACGCAGTATTTT. The encoded protein is CASSPDRGAFATQYF.

The chain has TRBV2 and TRBJ1-1; D uncertain. The CDR3 is 14 amino acids. The V gene lost 6 bases and the J gene lost 4 bases, with 15 bases spanning the gap. Germline values: CDR1 SNHLY, CDR2 FYNNEI. The CDR3 region is CASRPGRAGTEAFF. Here the CDR3 DNA reads TGTGCCAGCAGGCCCGGAAGGGCGGGCACTGAAGCTTTCTTT. The full variable domain, in which reference TRBV2 and TRBJ1-1 provide the parts outside the CDR3, is EPEVTQTPSHQVTQMGQEVILRCVPISNHLYFYWYRQILGQKVEFLVSFYNNEISEKSEIFDDQFSVERPDGSNFTLKIRSTKLEDSAMYFCASRPGRAGTEAFFGQGTRLTVV.

The rearrangement uses TRBV2 and TRBJ2-7; D is perhaps TRBD1 (6 bases). CDR1 is SNHLY and CDR2 is FYNNEI in the germline V gene. The V end was cut by 0 bases, the J end by 5 bases, with 17 bases between. The CDR3 covers 16 residues. The CDR3 bases are TGTGCCAGCAGTGAAGCGCGATTCGGCAGGGACAACGAGCAGTACTTC. Translated, it gives CASSEARFGRDNEQYF.

The V gene is TRBV30, the J gene TRBJ2-5; D is uncertain. The J call may be in error: the DNA end matches TRBJ2-7 better. The CDR3 loop spans 14 amino acids. Germline V gives CDR1 GTSNPN, CDR2 SVGIG (reference sequence). CDR3 DNA sequence: TGTGCCTGGAGTTCCCCGGGTATATCCTACGAGCAGTACTTC. As protein: CAWSSPGISYEQYF.

The chain is built from TRBV7-2 and TRBJ1-2; no clear D. The CDR3 length is 15 residues. Deletions cut 0 bases from V and 8 bases from J, with 16 bases between. Germline V gives CDR1 SGHTA, CDR2 FQGNSA. The CDR3 region is CASSLAAGSNGGYTF. The CDR3 bases are TGTGCCAGCAGCTTAGCCGCCGGGTCAAACGGGGGCTACACCTTC.

The chain combines TRBV5-1 with TRBJ2-7; D is ambiguous. Germline-derived CDR1 and CDR2 are SGHRS and YFSETQ. The CDR3 length is 14 residues. The V end was cut by 1 base, the J end by 5 bases, with 13 bases between. Written as DNA, the CDR3 is TGCGCCAGCAGCTTGATGAACGGAGTAGACGAGCAGTACTTC. Protein sequence: CASSLMNGVDEQYF.

This clone was counted between two and nine times. The chain carries TRBV30 and TRBJ1-2; 7 positions agree with TRBD1. Germline trimming cut 2 bases from V and 10 bases from J; bases unmatched to any gene: 13. The CDR3 spans 14 residues. The germline gives CDR1 GTSNPN, CDR2 SVGIG (reference sequence). CDR3 bases: TGTGCCTGGAGTATTCTACAGGGGCAGCACGTCTACACCTTC. Translation: CAWSILQGQHVYTF.